This T cell receptor beta chain was sequenced during a study of cytomegalovirus exposure and HLA in healthy donors. Overall study findings and caveats: Specific recognition of CMV antigens was confirmed in vitro for a few chains (all CMV-associated).

Germline values: CDR1 MGHRA, CDR2 YSYEKL. V shed 0 bases, J shed 7 bases, and the junction held 11 bases outside the gene matches. The length of the CDR3 is 16 residues. The repertoire was sequenced with immunoSEQ multiplex PCR; TCRdb's copy has only in-frame clones and lacks some. The table includes approximately 200,000 clones, approximately 86% detected once. In the case of this clone: Antigen: not known.

Sequencing input: PBMCs. The receptor comes from a woman aged 18-29 years in good health and CMV-seronegative. The V call is TRBV4-1, the J call TRBJ2-5, with 7 bases matching TRBD1. The CDR3 sequence: CASSQEFSETGLTQYF. As DNA, the CDR3 is TGCGCCAGCAGCCAAGAGTTTTCTGAGACAGGGTTGACCCAGTACTTC.